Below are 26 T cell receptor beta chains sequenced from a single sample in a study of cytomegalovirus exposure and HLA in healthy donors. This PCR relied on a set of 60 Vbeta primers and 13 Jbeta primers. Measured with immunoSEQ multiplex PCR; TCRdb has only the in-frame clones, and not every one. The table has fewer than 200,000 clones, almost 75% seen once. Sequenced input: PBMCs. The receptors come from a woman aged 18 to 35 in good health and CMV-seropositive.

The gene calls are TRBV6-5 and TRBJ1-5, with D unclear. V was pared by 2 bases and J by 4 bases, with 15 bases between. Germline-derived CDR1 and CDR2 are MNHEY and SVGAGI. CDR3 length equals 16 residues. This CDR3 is CASSYRMDPGNQPQHF. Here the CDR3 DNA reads TGTGCCAGCAGTTACCGGATGGACCCGGGGAATCAGCCCCAGCATTTT.

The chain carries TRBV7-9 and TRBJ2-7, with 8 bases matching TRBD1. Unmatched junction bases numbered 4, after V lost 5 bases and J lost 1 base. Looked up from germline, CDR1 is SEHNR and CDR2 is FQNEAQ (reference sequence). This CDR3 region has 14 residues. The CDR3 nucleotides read TGTGCCAGCAGCCCAACAGGGGGTTCCTACGAGCAGTACTTC. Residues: CASSPTGGSYEQYF.

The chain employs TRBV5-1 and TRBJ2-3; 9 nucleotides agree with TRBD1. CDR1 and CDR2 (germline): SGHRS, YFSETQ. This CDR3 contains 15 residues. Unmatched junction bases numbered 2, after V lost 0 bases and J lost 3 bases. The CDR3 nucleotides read TGCGCCAGCAGCTTGGTCGACAGGGGGACAGATACGCAGTATTTT. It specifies CASSLVDRGTDTQYF.

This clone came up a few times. The CDR3: CASSADRDLAKNIQYF. DNA for the CDR3: TGTGCCAGCAGCGCCGACAGGGACTTAGCCAAAAACATTCAGTACTTC. The chain couples TRBV7-2 to TRBJ2-4, with D perhaps TRBD1 (7 bases). CDR3 size: 16 residues. V was trimmed by 5 bases and J by 0 bases, leaving 14 bases between them. CDR1 is SGHTA, CDR2 FQGNSA, per germline.

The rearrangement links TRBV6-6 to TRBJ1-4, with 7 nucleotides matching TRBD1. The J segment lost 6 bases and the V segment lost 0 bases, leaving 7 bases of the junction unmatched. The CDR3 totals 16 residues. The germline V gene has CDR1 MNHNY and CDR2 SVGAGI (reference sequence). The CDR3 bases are TGTGCCAGCAGTTACTCGCCGGGACAGCAATATGAAAAACTGTTTTTT. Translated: CASSYSPGQQYEKLFF.

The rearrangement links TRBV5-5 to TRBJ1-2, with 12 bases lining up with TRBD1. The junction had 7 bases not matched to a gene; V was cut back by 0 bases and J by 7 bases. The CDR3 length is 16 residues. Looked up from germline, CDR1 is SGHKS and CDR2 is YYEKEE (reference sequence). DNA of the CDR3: TGTGCCAGCAGCTTGGGCCCGGGACAGGGGGCGTTTGGCTACACCTTC. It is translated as CASSLGPGQGAFGYTF.

CDR3 residues: CASSEDRRPGGNQPQHF. Written as DNA, the CDR3 is TGTGCCAGCAGCGAGGATCGGCGCCCCGGAGGTAATCAGCCCCAGCATTTT. The V call is TRBV2, the J call TRBJ1-5; D remains unclear. The CDR3 is 17 amino acids. Germline V gene data show CDR1 as SNHLY and CDR2 as FYNNEI. V dropped 6 bases and J dropped 4 bases, with 22 bases sitting between them.

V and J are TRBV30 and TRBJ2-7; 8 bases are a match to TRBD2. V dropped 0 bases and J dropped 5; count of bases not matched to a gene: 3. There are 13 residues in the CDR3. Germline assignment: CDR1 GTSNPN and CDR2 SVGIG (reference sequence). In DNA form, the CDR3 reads TGTGCCTGGAGTGTAGCGGGGGCCCACGAGCAGTACTTC. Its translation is CAWSVAGAHEQYF.

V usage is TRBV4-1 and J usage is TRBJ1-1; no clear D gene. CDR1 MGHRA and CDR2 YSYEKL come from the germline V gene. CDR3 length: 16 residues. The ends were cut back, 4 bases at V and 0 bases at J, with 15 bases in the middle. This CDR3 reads CASSRNRVPMNTEAFF. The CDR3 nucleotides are TGCGCCAGCAGCCGAAATCGAGTCCCCATGAACACTGAAGCTTTCTTT.

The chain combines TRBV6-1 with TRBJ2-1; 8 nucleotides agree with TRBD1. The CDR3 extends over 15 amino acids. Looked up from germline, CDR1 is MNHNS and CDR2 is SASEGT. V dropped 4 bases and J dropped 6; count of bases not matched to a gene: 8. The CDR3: CASSANPGQANEQFF. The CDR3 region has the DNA TGTGCCAGCAGTGCGAATCCGGGACAGGCCAATGAGCAGTTCTTC.

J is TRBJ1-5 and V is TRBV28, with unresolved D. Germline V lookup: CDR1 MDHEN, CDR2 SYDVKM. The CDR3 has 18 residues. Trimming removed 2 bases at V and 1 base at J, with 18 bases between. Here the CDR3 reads CASSLSRGRPRSNQPQHF. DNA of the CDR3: TGTGCCAGCAGTTTAAGTCGCGGAAGACCCCGAAGCAATCAGCCCCAGCATTTT.

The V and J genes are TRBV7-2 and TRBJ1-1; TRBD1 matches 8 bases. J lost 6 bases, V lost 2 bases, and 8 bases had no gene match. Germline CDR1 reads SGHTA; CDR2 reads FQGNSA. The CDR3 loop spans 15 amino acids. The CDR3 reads CASSLWLTGGAEAFF. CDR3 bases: TGTGCCAGCAGCTTATGGCTAACAGGGGGTGCTGAAGCTTTCTTT.

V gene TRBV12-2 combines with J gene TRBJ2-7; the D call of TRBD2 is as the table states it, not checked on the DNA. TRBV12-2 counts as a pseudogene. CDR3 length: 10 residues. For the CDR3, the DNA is TGTGCAAGTCGCTTAGCGCACTCGTACTTC. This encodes CASRLAHSYF.

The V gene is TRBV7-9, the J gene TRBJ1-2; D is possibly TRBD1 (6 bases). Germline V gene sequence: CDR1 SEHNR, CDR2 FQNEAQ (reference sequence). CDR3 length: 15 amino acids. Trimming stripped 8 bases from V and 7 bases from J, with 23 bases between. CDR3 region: CASSIEGTYARGYTF. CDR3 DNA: TGTGCCAGCTCAATCGAGGGGACATACGCTCGTGGCTACACCTTC.

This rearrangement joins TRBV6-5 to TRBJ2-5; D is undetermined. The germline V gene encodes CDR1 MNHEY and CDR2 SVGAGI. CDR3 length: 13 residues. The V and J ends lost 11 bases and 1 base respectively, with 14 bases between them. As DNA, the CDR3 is TGTGCCGGTGGCCTAGAGCGCCAAGAGACCCAGTACTTC. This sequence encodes CAGGLERQETQYF.

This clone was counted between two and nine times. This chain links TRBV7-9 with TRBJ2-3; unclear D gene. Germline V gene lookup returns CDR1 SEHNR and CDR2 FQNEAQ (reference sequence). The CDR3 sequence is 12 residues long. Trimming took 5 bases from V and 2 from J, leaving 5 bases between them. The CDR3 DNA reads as TGTGCCAGCAGCCCTACCACAGATACGCAGTATTTT. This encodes CASSPTTDTQYF.

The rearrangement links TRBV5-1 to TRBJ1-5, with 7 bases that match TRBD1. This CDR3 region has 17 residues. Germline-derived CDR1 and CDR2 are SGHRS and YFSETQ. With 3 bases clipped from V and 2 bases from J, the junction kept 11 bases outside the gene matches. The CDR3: CASSSGPAGQGNQPQHF. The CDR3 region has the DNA TGCGCCAGCAGCTCCGGACCGGCAGGACAGGGCAATCAGCCCCAGCATTTT.

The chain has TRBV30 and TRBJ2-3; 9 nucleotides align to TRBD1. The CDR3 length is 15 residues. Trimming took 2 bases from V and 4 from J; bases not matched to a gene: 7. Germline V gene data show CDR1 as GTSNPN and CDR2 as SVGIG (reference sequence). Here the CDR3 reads CAWSSWTGEADTQYF. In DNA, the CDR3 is TGTGCCTGGAGTTCCTGGACAGGGGAAGCAGATACGCAGTATTTT.

Here the CDR3 DNA reads TGTGCCAGCAGCGTAGATCGCGGGGAAGCCCAGTACTTC. It codes for CASSVDRGEAQYF. The V call is TRBV9, the J call TRBJ2-5, with D perhaps matching TRBD2 (6 bases). V lost 0 bases and J lost 9, with 12 bases in between. Per the germline V gene, CDR1 is SGDLS and CDR2 is YYNGEE. The CDR3 has 13 amino acids.

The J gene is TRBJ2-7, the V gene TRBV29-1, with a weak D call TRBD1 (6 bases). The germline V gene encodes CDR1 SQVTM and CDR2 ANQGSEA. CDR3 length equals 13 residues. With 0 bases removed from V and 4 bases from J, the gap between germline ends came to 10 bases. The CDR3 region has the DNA TGCAGCGTTGAAGATCTCACAGGGTACGAGCAGTACTTC. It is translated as CSVEDLTGYEQYF.

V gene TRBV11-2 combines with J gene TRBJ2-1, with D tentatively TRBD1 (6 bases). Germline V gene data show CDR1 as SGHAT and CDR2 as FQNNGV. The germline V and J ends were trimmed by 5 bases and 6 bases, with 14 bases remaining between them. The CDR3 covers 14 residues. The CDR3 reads CASSVGQVGNEQFF. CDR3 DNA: TGTGCCAGCAGCGTGGGACAAGTAGGCAATGAGCAGTTCTTC.

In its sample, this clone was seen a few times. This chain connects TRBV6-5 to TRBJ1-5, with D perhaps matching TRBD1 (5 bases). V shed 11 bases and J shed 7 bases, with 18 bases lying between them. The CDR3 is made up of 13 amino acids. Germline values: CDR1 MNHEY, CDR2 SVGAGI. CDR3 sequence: CASGGRDGQPQHF. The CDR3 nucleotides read TGTGCCTCTGGAGGGCGGGACGGGCAGCCCCAGCATTTT.

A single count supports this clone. DNA for the CDR3: TGTGCCAGCAGGCGGGGGCTTGACACTGAAGCTTTCTTT. As protein: CASRRGLDTEAFF. The chain is built from TRBV28 and TRBJ1-1; D perhaps matches TRBD1 (6 bases). With 6 bases removed from V and 3 bases from J, the gap between germline ends came to 11 bases. From germline, CDR1 is MDHEN and CDR2 SYDVKM. The CDR3 is 13 amino acids.

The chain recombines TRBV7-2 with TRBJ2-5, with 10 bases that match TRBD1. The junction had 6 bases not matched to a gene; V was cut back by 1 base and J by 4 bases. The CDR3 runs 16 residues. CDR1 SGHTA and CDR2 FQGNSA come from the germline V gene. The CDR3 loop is CASSLEPTGGIETQYF. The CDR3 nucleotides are TGTGCCAGCAGCTTAGAACCGACAGGGGGCATAGAGACCCAGTACTTC.

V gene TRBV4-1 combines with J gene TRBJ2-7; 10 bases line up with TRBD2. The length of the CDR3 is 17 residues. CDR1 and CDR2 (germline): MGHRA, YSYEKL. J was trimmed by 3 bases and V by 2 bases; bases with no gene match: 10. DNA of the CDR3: TGCGCCAGCAGCCAACTAGCGGGACTAGCGAACCGCTACGAGCAGTACTTC. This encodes CASSQLAGLANRYEQYF.

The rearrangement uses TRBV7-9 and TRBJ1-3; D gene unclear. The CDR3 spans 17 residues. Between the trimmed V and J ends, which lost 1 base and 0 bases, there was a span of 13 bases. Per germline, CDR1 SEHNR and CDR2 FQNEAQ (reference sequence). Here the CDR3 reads CASSLGAIRGSGNTIYF. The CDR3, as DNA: TGTGCCAGCAGCTTAGGGGCGATTCGGGGCTCTGGAAACACCATATATTTT.